Listed below are T cell receptor beta chains from one sample, sequenced in a study of blood T cells in healthy people across ages. TCRdb itself ran the 5' RACE reads through MiXCR, one entry per CDR3 protein. The table lists a few hundred thousand distinct CDR3 sequences, 25% to 30% of them singletons, with approximately 17% in the top ten. Sequenced: blood. The receptor set was obtained from a woman aged 70-85 years in good health. CDR3s include the opening cysteine and the closing phenylalanine or tryptophan. The D gene is left open where the match is weak. Some rows have no size entry. The others give once, few or many, or a class for an expanded clone.

TRBD1 | few | TRBJ1-2 | TRBV6-2/TRBV6-3 | 14 | CASTRTGQTYGYTF | TGTGCCAGCACGCGGACAGGTCAAACCTATGGCTACACCTTC
TRBD2 | few | TRBJ2-2 | TRBV7-3 | 16 | CASSSGLAGFTGELFF | TGTGCCAGCAGCTCAGGACTAGCGGGGTTCACCGGGGAGCTGTTTTTT
NA | NA | TRBJ1-4 | TRBV7-8 | 14 | CASSNRQALEKLFF | TGTGCCAGCAGCAACCGACAGGCCCTGGAAAAACTGTTTTTT
TRBD1 | once | TRBJ1-4 | TRBV18 | 16 | CASSLLRDRGREKLFF | TGTGCCAGCTCACTCCTCCGGGACAGGGGGCGTGAAAAACTGTTTTTT
TRBD1 | NA | TRBJ1-1 | TRBV29-1 | 12 | CSVTGENTEAFF | TGCAGCGTAACAGGGGAGAACACAGAAGCTTTCTTT
NA | NA | TRBJ1-2 | TRBV20-1 | 14 | CSAREAGRNYGYTF | TGCAGTGCTAGAGAGGCAGGGAGGAACTATGGCTACACCTTC
TRBD1 | NA | TRBJ2-3 | TRBV12-3/TRBV12-4 | 15 | CASSRGQGKVDTQYF | TGTGCCAGCAGTCGGGGACAGGGGAAAGTAGATACGCAGTATTTT
TRBD2 | NA | TRBJ2-7 | TRBV3-1 | 14 | CASSLSGSVNEQYF | TGTGCCAGCAGCCTCAGCGGGAGTGTCAACGAGCAGTACTTC
TRBD1 | NA | TRBJ1-2 | TRBV27 | 15 | CASSSLGQSNYGYTF | TGTGCCAGCAGCTCTCTGGGACAGAGTAACTATGGCTACACCTTC
NA | NA | TRBJ2-4 | TRBV20-1 | 16 | CSARGGLGSAKNIQYF | TGCAGTGCTAGAGGCGGTCTGGGATCAGCCAAAAACATTCAGTACTTC
NA | NA | TRBJ2-7 | TRBV20-1 | 13 | CSARGLRHDEQYF | TGCAGTGCTAGAGGCCTAAGGCACGACGAGCAGTACTTC
TRBD2 | NA | TRBJ2-7 | TRBV6-5 | 16 | CASSYSSSGGTYEQYF | TGTGCCAGCAGTTACTCGTCTAGCGGGGGAACCTACGAGCAGTACTTC
TRBD1 | NA | TRBJ2-3 | TRBV7-3 | 16 | CASSLGQGRFGDTQYF | TGTGCCAGCAGCTTAGGACAGGGGAGGTTTGGAGATACGCAGTATTTT
TRBD2 | NA | TRBJ2-3 | TRBV9 | 18 | CASSVRGLAGGSTDTQYF | TGTGCCAGCAGCGTCCGGGGACTAGCGGGGGGAAGCACAGATACGCAGTATTTT
TRBD2 | NA | TRBJ2-2 | TRBV20-1 | 19 | CSATTPGLAGNIITGELFF | TGCAGTGCTACAACTCCTGGACTAGCGGGGAATATTATCACCGGGGAGCTGTTTTTT
NA | NA | TRBJ2-7 | TRBV10-3 | 15 | CAISGEVSLSYEQYF | TGTGCCATCAGTGGGGAGGTCTCCCTTTCCTACGAGCAGTACTTC
TRBD1 | few | TRBJ1-4 | TRBV18 | 15 | CASSPATGRSEKLFF | TGTGCCAGCTCCCCGGCGACAGGGCGGAGTGAAAAACTGTTTTTT
TRBD1 | many | TRBJ2-5 | TRBV5-1 | 13 | CASSFTGDETQYF | TGCGCCAGCAGCTTTACAGGGGATGAGACCCAGTACTTC
TRBD1 | many | TRBJ1-5 | TRBV9 | 13 | CASSSGGNQPQHF | TGTGCCAGCAGCTCAGGGGGAAATCAGCCCCAGCATTTT